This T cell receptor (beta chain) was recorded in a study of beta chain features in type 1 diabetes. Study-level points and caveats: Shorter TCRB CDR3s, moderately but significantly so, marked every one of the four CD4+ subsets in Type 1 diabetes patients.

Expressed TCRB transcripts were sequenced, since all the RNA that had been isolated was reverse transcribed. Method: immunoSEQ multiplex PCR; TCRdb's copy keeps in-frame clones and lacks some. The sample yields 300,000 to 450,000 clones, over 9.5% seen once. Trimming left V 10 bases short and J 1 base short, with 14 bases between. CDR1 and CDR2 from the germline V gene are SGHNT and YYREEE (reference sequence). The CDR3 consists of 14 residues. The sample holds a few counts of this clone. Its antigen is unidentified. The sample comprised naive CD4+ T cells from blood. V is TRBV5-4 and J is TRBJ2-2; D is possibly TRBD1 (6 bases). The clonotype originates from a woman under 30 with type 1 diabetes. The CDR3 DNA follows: TGTGCCGACGGAGACAGGAAGAACACCGGGGAGCTGTTTTTT. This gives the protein CADGDRKNTGELFF.